Here is one T cell receptor (beta chain) with its context. This sample was taken from a study of blood T cell repertoires in COVID-19. The protocol was immunoSEQ multiplex PCR, while the TCRdb copy is restricted to in-frame clones and leaves out a portion. The sample carries some 300,000 clones, 85% recorded once. CDR3 length: 15 amino acids. Trimming cost V 2 bases and J 2 bases; bases outside gene matches: 0. CDR1 is MNHNS and CDR2 is SASEGT in the germline V gene. Material for sequencing was peripheral blood. This sequence originates from a woman between 50 and 59 years old with active or convalescent COVID-19. The chain employs TRBV6-1 and TRBJ2-5; 12 positions agree with TRBD2. CDR3 in DNA: TGTGCCAGCAGTGAACTAGCGGGAGGGCAAGAGACCCAGTACTTC. Translation gives CASSELAGGQETQYF.